A single sample gave rise to the 5 T cell receptor beta chains below, sequenced in a study of shared clonotypes between healthy human individuals. Some clones are missing from TCRdb's copy, which holds only in-frame ones; the method was immunoSEQ multiplex PCR. The table lists some 2,000,000 clones, 85% to 95% of them singletons, with 0.1% to 0.15% in the top ten. Sequencing was done on a sample of naive CD4+ T cells sorted from blood. As for subset: CD45RA+ positively selected. These TCRs come from a man aged 18 to 29 in good health.

V and J are TRBV2 and TRBJ1-1, with D possibly matching TRBD1 (6 bases). CDR1 SNHLY and CDR2 FYNNEI come from the germline V gene. The CDR3 totals 13 residues. V shed 8 bases and J shed 4 bases, with 14 bases lying between them. The CDR3 coding sequence is TGTGCCAGCCGGACAGCCCCGACCACTGAAGCTTTCTTT. This sequence encodes CASRTAPTTEAFF.

The gene calls are TRBV28 and TRBJ2-7; weak D call: TRBD1 (5 bases). From germline, CDR1 is MDHEN and CDR2 SYDVKM. The CDR3 contains 14 residues. Trimming left V 4 bases short and J 3 bases short, with 13 bases between. The CDR3 nucleotides read TGTGCCAGCAGTTCACACGACAGATTCTACGAGCAGTACTTC. This sequence encodes CASSSHDRFYEQYF.

The chain has TRBV27 and TRBJ1-6; D uncertain. CDR3 size: 12 residues. V lost 2 bases and J 6 bases, leaving 2 bases between the germline ends. Germline loops: CDR1 MNHEY, CDR2 SMNVEV (reference sequence). The CDR3 DNA reads as TGTGCCAGCAGTTTACTTAATTCACCCCTCCACTTT. Its translation is CASSLLNSPLHF.

The chain combines TRBV7-6 with TRBJ2-3, with 12 bases matching TRBD2. The germline gives CDR1 SGHVS, CDR2 FNYEAQ. The CDR3 has 16 residues. The junction had 5 bases not matched to a gene; V was cut back by 5 bases and J by 2 bases. CDR3 sequence: CASSPLAGGPTDTQYF. The DNA for the CDR3 is TGTGCCAGCAGCCCGCTAGCGGGGGGGCCCACAGATACGCAGTATTTT.

As concerns this clone: Other DNA sequences in the same sample also yield this CDR3. The gene calls are TRBV7-9 and TRBJ1-4; TRBD1 is a possible D gene (6 bases). CDR3 length: 14 residues. Per the germline V gene, CDR1 is SEHNR and CDR2 is FQNEAQ (reference sequence). Deletions cut 5 bases from V and 0 bases from J, with 7 bases between. CDR3 sequence (DNA): TGTGCCAGCAGCCGGACAGCAACTAATGAAAAACTGTTTTTT. It is translated as CASSRTATNEKLFF.